This T cell receptor (beta chain) was found in a study of neoadjuvant anti-PD-1 for oral cavity cancer. Two replicates per tumor sample, mostly from roughly 5 ug of genomic DNA. The method was immunoSEQ multiplex PCR; TCRdb's version includes in-frame clones alone and lacks a portion of them. The sample shows about 15,000 clones, around 40% of them seen only once. This clone was observed a single time. Time point indicated: after neoadjuvant nivolumab, at surgical resection. The sample here was tumor tissue, taken after nivolumab (anti-PD-1) treatment. This clonotype was sampled from a person aged 40-85 years with oral cavity squamous cell carcinoma.

In nucleotides, the CDR3 is TGTGCCAGCAGCTGGACAGGGGATGGCTACACCTTC. Its translation: CASSWTGDGYTF. This chain joins TRBV9 and TRBJ1-2; TRBD1 agrees at 9 bases. Unmatched junction bases numbered 1, after V lost 4 bases and J lost 6 bases. Germline V lookup: CDR1 SGDLS, CDR2 YYNGEE. The CDR3 is made up of 12 amino acids.